This record covers a single T cell receptor (beta chain). Antigen specificity is unknown. These data come from a study of T cell responses to AZD1222 COVID-19 vaccine. Sequencing was performed with immunoSEQ multiplex PCR; in TCRdb, only in-frame clones are kept and a portion is missing. The data hold approximately 100,000 clones, with approximately 87% observed a single time. Study-level results: It should be noted that donors were predominantly white British and more often female, and clonal diversity was possibly underestimated.

J was trimmed by 7 bases and V by 2 bases; bases with no gene match: 6. Germline V gene data show CDR1 as SGHTS and CDR2 as YDEGEE. The CDR3 runs to 14 residues. This receptor was taken from an adult in good health. Material: peripheral blood, obtained on day 0 of AZD1222 vaccination. The chain uses TRBV5-8 and TRBJ2-7; 10 nucleotides match TRBD2. The chain's CDR3 is CASSLAGGPGEQYF. CDR3 DNA: TGTGCCAGCAGCTTAGCGGGAGGGCCGGGGGAGCAGTACTTC. The complete variable domain, with remaining parts taken from reference TRBV5-8 and TRBJ2-7, reads EAGVTQSPTHLIKTRGQQATLRCSPISGHTSVYWYQQALGLGLQFLLWYDEGEERNRGNFPPRFSGRQFPNYSSELNVNALELEDSALYLCASSLAGGPGEQYFGPGTRLTVT.